The 10 T cell receptor beta chains in this list originate from one sample, sequenced in a study of cytomegalovirus exposure and HLA in healthy donors. The PCR used 60 Vbeta and 13 Jbeta primers. The data were produced by immunoSEQ multiplex PCR, yet TCRdb's version contains in-frame clones alone and is incomplete. The table records around 170,000 clones, around 78% of them present only once. The sample taken for sequencing was PBMCs. The receptors originated from a middle-aged man in good health and CMV-seronegative.

A few counts support this clone. The chain links TRBV29-1 to TRBJ1-4, with 9 bases lining up with TRBD1. The germline V gene has CDR1 SQVTM and CDR2 ANQGSEA. V lost 3 bases, J lost 2 bases, and 4 bases stayed unmatched. This CDR3 contains 15 residues. For the CDR3, the DNA is TGCAGCGTTGAGGGACAGGGTTCGACTAATGAAAAACTGTTTTTT. This encodes CSVEGQGSTNEKLFF.

The rearrangement uses TRBV15 and TRBJ1-1; D is undetermined. The CDR3 consists of 15 residues. Germline lookup yields CDR1 LNHNV and CDR2 YYDKDF (reference sequence). Trimming shortened V by 1 base and J by 3 bases, and 12 bases separated the two germline ends. CDR3 DNA: TGTGCCACCAGCAGAGCGGGTGAGTGGTACACTGAAGCTTTCTTT. Protein sequence: CATSRAGEWYTEAFF.

The chain is built from TRBV5-1 and TRBJ1-4; 7 nucleotides align to TRBD1. The germline V gene has CDR1 SGHRS and CDR2 YFSETQ. J lost 5 bases, V lost 4 bases, and 8 bases had no gene match. The CDR3 contains 15 residues. Here the CDR3 DNA reads TGCGCCAGCAGCGAGCAGGGGGGAAGGAATGAAAAACTGTTTTTT. Translated: CASSEQGGRNEKLFF. The variable domain in full, with the rest retrieved from reference TRBV5-1 and TRBJ1-4, is KAGVTQTPRYLIKTRGQQVTLSCSPISGHRSVSWYQQTPGQGLQFLFEYFSETQRNKGNFPGRFSGRQFSNSRSEMNVSTLELGDSALYLCASSEQGGRNEKLFFGSGTQLSVL.

The V and J genes are TRBV2 and TRBJ1-1; TRBD1 is a possible D gene (6 bases). Germline V gene sequence: CDR1 SNHLY, CDR2 FYNNEI. The CDR3 has 16 residues. Trimming took off 3 bases at V and 0 bases at J, with 14 bases between the two ends. The CDR3, as DNA: TGTGCCAGCAGTGATATTTTTGGGACATTGAACACTGAAGCTTTCTTT. It yields the protein CASSDIFGTLNTEAFF.

The chain employs TRBV28 and TRBJ2-7, with 15 bases that match TRBD2. This CDR3 spans 15 amino acids. The J segment lost 3 bases and the V segment lost 10 bases, leaving 7 bases of the junction unmatched. Germline V gene lookup returns CDR1 MDHEN and CDR2 SYDVKM. CDR3 protein: CATGLAGGYLYEQYF. The CDR3 bases are TGTGCCACCGGACTAGCGGGAGGGTACCTCTACGAGCAGTACTTC.

V gene TRBV29-1 combines with J gene TRBJ1-2, with a tentative D call TRBD1 (5 bases). The CDR3 contains 12 residues. Germline V gene lookup returns CDR1 SQVTM and CDR2 ANQGSEA. With 3 bases removed from V and 6 bases from J, the gap between germline ends came to 11 bases. DNA of the CDR3: TGCAGCGTTGAGATCCAGGGCGATGGCTACACCTTC. It encodes CSVEIQGDGYTF.

This clone was seen a few times. V gene TRBV27 combines with J gene TRBJ2-4; the D is unclear. The CDR3 is made up of 16 amino acids. V lost 4 bases and J lost 1, with 14 bases in between. Germline assignment: CDR1 MNHEY and CDR2 SMNVEV (reference sequence). CDR3 nucleotide sequence: TGTGCCAGCAGTTCCCCCGTGTCCTTGGCCAAAAACATTCAGTACTTC. Residues: CASSSPVSLAKNIQYF.

The chain employs TRBV10-3 and TRBJ2-7; D remains ambiguous. Trimming took off 11 bases at V and 3 bases at J, with 17 bases between the two ends. This CDR3 is built from 13 residues. The germline CDR1 and CDR2 sequences are ENHRY and SYGVKD. The CDR3 DNA follows: TGTGCCGCCTCCGTTGGTTCAGGCTACGAGCAGTACTTC. Translated, it gives CAASVGSGYEQYF.

The rearrangement uses TRBV5-1 and TRBJ1-1; 10 nucleotides match TRBD1. Germline V gives CDR1 SGHRS, CDR2 YFSETQ. CDR3 length: 18 amino acids. Trimming removed 4 bases from V and 3 bases from J; junction bases left unmatched: 15. CDR3 residues: CASSADSGTGAAYTEAFF. Written as DNA, the CDR3 is TGCGCCAGCAGCGCGGACTCCGGGACAGGGGCGGCCTACACTGAAGCTTTCTTT.

The rearrangement links TRBV6-1 to TRBJ2-2; possible D gene TRBD2, 6 bases. Trimming removed 4 bases at V and 4 bases at J, with 13 bases between. The CDR3 has 15 amino acids. Germline loops: CDR1 MNHNS, CDR2 SASEGT. The DNA for the CDR3 is TGTGCCAGCAGTGTGACTAGTCCTGGCACCGGGGAGCTGTTTTTT. Amino acids: CASSVTSPGTGELFF.